These 17 T cell receptor beta chains were sequenced from one sample in a study of graft-versus-host responses after intestinal transplantation. What these receptors recognize is not known. TCRdb keeps only in-frame clones here, not all; method: immunoSEQ multiplex PCR. The table includes about 120,000 clones, 85% to 95% detected once. This material consisted of unstimulated CD8+ T cells sorted from spleen or lymph node cells, taken before intestinal transplant. Receptors originate from a human donor who received an intestinal transplant.

The chain couples TRBV7-8 to TRBJ1-1, with 7 bases lining up with TRBD1. Per germline, CDR1 SGHVS and CDR2 FQNEAQ. The trim removed 5 bases at V and 2 bases at J, leaving 5 bases unmatched. CDR3 length: 14 residues. CDR3 sequence: CASSPRQGNTEAFF. DNA of the CDR3: TGTGCCAGCAGCCCCCGACAGGGCAACACTGAAGCTTTCTTT.

V is TRBV9 and J is TRBJ2-1, with TRBD2 matching 12 bases. Germline CDR1 and CDR2: SGDLS and YYNGEE. This CDR3 spans 17 amino acids. The V gene end was trimmed by 3 bases and the J gene end by 2 bases; junction bases not matched to a gene: 6. CDR3 residues: CASSASTSGRTYNEQFF. The DNA for the CDR3 is TGTGCCAGCAGCGCCTCGACTAGCGGGAGAACCTACAATGAGCAGTTCTTC.

The V gene is TRBV6-5, the J gene TRBJ2-7, with D unclear. Trimming shortened V by 5 bases and J by 2 bases, and 7 bases separated the two germline ends. Germline assignment: CDR1 MNHEY and CDR2 SVGAGI. This CDR3 has 12 residues. The CDR3, as DNA: TGTGCCAGCAGTGCCGGGCCCTACGAGCAGTACTTC. Protein: CASSAGPYEQYF.

The chain links TRBV28 to TRBJ1-1; TRBD1 matches 8 bases. The germline V gene encodes CDR1 MDHEN and CDR2 SYDVKM. V was clipped by 3 bases and J by 5 bases; unmatched bases: 5. The CDR3 extends over 14 amino acids. CDR3 sequence (DNA): TGTGCCAGCAGTTTGACAGGGGTAGGGACTGAAGCTTTCTTT. Translated, it gives CASSLTGVGTEAFF. Supplemented by reference TRBV28 and TRBJ1-1, the full variable domain reads DVKVTQSSRYLVKRTGEKVFLECVQDMDHENMFWYRQDPGLGLRLIYFSYDVKMKEKGDIPEGYSVSREKKERFSLILESASTNQTSMYLCASSLTGVGTEAFFGQGTRLTVV.

This clone was recorded a few times. CDR3 loop: CASSLSSNTGELFF. For the CDR3, the DNA is TGTGCCAGCAGTTTATCTTCGAACACCGGGGAGCTGTTTTTT. The chain recombines TRBV28 with TRBJ2-2; the D is unclear. This CDR3 is built from 14 residues. The V end was cut by 1 base, the J end by 0 bases, with 3 bases between. CDR1 and CDR2 from the germline V gene are MDHEN and SYDVKM.

J is TRBJ1-6 and V is TRBV4-1; D is perhaps TRBD1 (5 bases). Deletions cut 1 base from V and 7 bases from J, with 11 bases between. CDR3 size: 15 residues. In germline, CDR1 is MGHRA, CDR2 YSYEKL. CDR3 sequence reads: CASSQVRNRNSPLHF. The DNA for the CDR3 is TGCGCCAGCAGCCAAGTTCGGAACAGGAATTCACCCCTCCACTTT.

The genes are TRBV27 and TRBJ2-1; 8 nucleotides match TRBD1. Per the germline V gene, CDR1 is MNHEY and CDR2 is SMNVEV (reference sequence). The CDR3 extends over 13 amino acids. CDR3 sequence reads: CATTGGTYNEQFF. Written as DNA, the CDR3 is TGTGCGACTACAGGGGGAACCTACAATGAGCAGTTCTTC.

The chain employs TRBV9 and TRBJ1-6, with 7 bases matching TRBD1. The CDR3 sequence is 14 residues long. Trimming took 3 bases from V and 9 from J; bases not matched to a gene: 6. Germline V lookup: CDR1 SGDLS, CDR2 YYNGEE. For the CDR3, the DNA is TGTGCCAGCAGCGCCGGGCAGGGGGGTTCACCCCTCCACTTT. Translating it yields CASSAGQGGSPLHF. The full variable domain, rest sourced from reference TRBV9 and TRBJ1-6, is DSGVTQTPKHLITATGQRVTLRCSPRSGDLSVYWYQQSLDQGLQFLIQYYNGEERAKGNILERFSAQQFPDLHSELNLSSLELGDSALYFCASSAGQGGSPLHFGNGTRLTVT.

The chain employs TRBV13 and TRBJ2-4, with 7 bases aligning to TRBD2. There are 12 residues in the CDR3. Trimming cost V 0 bases and J 11 bases; bases outside gene matches: 1. CDR1 is PRHDT and CDR2 is FYEKMQ in the germline V gene (reference sequence). CDR3 DNA: TGTGCCAGCAGCTTAGGGCGGGAGTTTCAGTACTTC. Translating it yields CASSLGREFQYF.

The chain's CDR3 is CASSTRGPSYEQYF. In DNA form, the CDR3 reads TGTGCCAGCAGCACCCGGGGGCCATCCTACGAGCAGTACTTC. The chain has TRBV7-8 and TRBJ2-7; possibly TRBD1 or TRBD2 for D (6 bases each). The germline V gene encodes CDR1 SGHVS and CDR2 FQNEAQ. The CDR3 consists of 14 residues. V lost 5 bases and J 1 base, leaving 12 bases between the germline ends. The full variable domain, completed using reference TRBV7-8 and TRBJ2-7, is GAGVSQSPRYKVAKRGQDVALRCDPISGHVSLFWYQQALGQGPEFLTYFQNEAQLDKSGLPSDRFFAERPEGSVSTLKIQRTQQEDSAVYLCASSTRGPSYEQYFGPGTRLTVT.

This rearrangement joins TRBV6-6 to TRBJ1-2; 8 bases map to TRBD1. Unmatched junction bases numbered 2, after V lost 5 bases and J lost 6 bases. Per the germline V gene, CDR1 is MNHNY and CDR2 is SVGAGI (reference sequence). The CDR3 is 12 amino acids. The CDR3 region has the DNA TGTGCCAGCAGTCTGGACAGGGATGGCTACACCTTC. Its translation: CASSLDRDGYTF.

This clone was recorded once. The chain uses TRBV28 and TRBJ2-1; 8 bases fit TRBD2. This CDR3 is built from 16 residues. Germline values: CDR1 MDHEN, CDR2 SYDVKM. V shed 3 bases, J shed 0 bases, and the junction held 4 bases outside the gene matches. The CDR3 nucleotides read TGTGCCAGCAGTTTCATAGCGGGGAGCTCCTACAATGAGCAGTTCTTC. Translation gives CASSFIAGSSYNEQFF.

V and J are TRBV7-3 and TRBJ1-1; TRBD1 is a possible D gene (6 bases). The CDR3 has 15 amino acids. The germline CDR1 and CDR2 sequences are SGHTA and FQGTGA. V lost 2 bases, J lost 1 base, and 11 bases lay in between. The CDR3 sequence: CASSLGGGRNTEAFF. Written as DNA, the CDR3 is TGTGCCAGCAGCTTAGGGGGCGGGAGGAACACTGAAGCTTTCTTT. The full variable domain, rest sourced from reference TRBV7-3 and TRBJ1-1, is GAGVSQTPSNKVTEKGKYVELRCDPISGHTALYWYRQSLGQGPEFLIYFQGTGAADDSGLPNDRFFAVRPEGSVSTLKIQRTERGDSAVYLCASSLGGGRNTEAFFGQGTRLTVV.

J is TRBJ1-1 and V is TRBV9; TRBD1 matches 7 bases. V trimming: 0 bases; J trimming: 6 bases; junction bases outside the gene matches: 2. The CDR3 has 13 amino acids. Germline V lookup: CDR1 SGDLS, CDR2 YYNGEE. The CDR3 bases are TGTGCCAGCAGCGTAGTAGGGGGCCCTGAAGCTTTCTTT. This sequence encodes CASSVVGGPEAFF.

The chain joins TRBV5-6 to TRBJ1-1; tentatively, D is TRBD1 (6 bases). V was clipped by 7 bases and J by 0 bases, with 13 bases between them. Germline CDR1 SGHDT, CDR2 YYEEEE. The CDR3 covers 14 residues. The DNA of the CDR3 is TGTGCCAGCCAAAACGGACAGTTGAACACTGAAGCTTTCTTT. Its translation is CASQNGQLNTEAFF.

The chain couples TRBV7-6 to TRBJ2-1, with 11 bases matching TRBD2. J gave up 5 bases and V 5 bases, and 11 bases lay outside the gene matches. Germline CDR1 and CDR2: SGHVS and FNYEAQ. This CDR3 is 17 amino acids long. The CDR3 loop is CASSRGLAGTTDNEQFF. The CDR3 DNA is TGTGCCAGCAGCCGAGGACTAGCGGGTACCACCGACAATGAGCAGTTCTTC.

This chain uses TRBV27 with TRBJ2-1, with 10 bases matching TRBD2. The V gene's germline CDR1 is MNHEY and CDR2 SMNVEV (reference sequence). This CDR3 contains 16 residues. J gave up 4 bases and V 5 bases, and 8 bases lay outside the gene matches. The CDR3 spells CASSPLASGGYNEQFF. The CDR3 DNA follows: TGTGCCAGCAGTCCCCTAGCTAGCGGGGGATACAATGAGCAGTTCTTC.